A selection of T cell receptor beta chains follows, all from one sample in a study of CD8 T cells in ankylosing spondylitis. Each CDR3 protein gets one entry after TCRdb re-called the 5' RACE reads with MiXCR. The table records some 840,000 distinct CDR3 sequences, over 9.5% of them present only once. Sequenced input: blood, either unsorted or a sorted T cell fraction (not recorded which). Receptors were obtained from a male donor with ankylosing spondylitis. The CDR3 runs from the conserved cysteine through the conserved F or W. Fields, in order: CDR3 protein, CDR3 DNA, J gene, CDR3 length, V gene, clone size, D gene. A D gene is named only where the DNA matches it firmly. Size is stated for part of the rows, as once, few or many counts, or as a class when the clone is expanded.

CASSEMWAGRETQYF | TGTGCCAGCAGTGAAATGTGGGCAGGGAGAGAGACCCAGTACTTC | TRBJ2-5 | 15 | TRBV25-1 | - | -
CASSADLTEQFF | TGTGCCAGCAGCGCCGACTTAACTGAGCAGTTCTTC | TRBJ2-1 | 12 | TRBV7-6 | many | -
CASLESGGRYNEQFF | TGTGCCAGCTTAGAAAGCGGGGGACGTTACAATGAGCAGTTCTTC | TRBJ2-1 | 15 | TRBV28 | - | TRBD2
CASSQGATVQETQYF | TGTGCCAGCAGCCAAGGGGCCACAGTTCAAGAGACCCAGTACTTC | TRBJ2-5 | 15 | TRBV7-2 | few | -
CASSLIPGHRNEQYF | TGCGCCAGCAGTCTAATCCCGGGACACAGGAACGAGCAGTACTTC | TRBJ2-7 | 15 | TRBV5-1 | - | -
CSASPPGLWSSPLHF | TGCAGTGCTAGCCCCCCCGGGTTGTGGAGTTCACCCCTCCACTTT | TRBJ1-6 | 15 | TRBV20-1 | few | -
CASALEGETQYF | TGTGCCTCGGCACTAGAAGGAGAGACCCAGTACTTC | TRBJ2-5 | 12 | TRBV30 | few | -
CASSRGQLNYGYTF | TGCGCCAGCAGCCGGGGACAGTTAAACTATGGCTACACCTTC | TRBJ1-2 | 14 | TRBV5-1 | - | TRBD1
CASSLTGGSPFYEQYF | TGCGCCAGCAGCTTGACAGGGGGTTCCCCTTTCTACGAGCAGTACTTC | TRBJ2-7 | 16 | TRBV5-1 | - | TRBD1
CASSRDLYGYTF | TGTGCCAGCAGCAGGGATCTCTATGGCTACACCTTC | TRBJ1-2 | 12 | TRBV5-5 | few | -
CASSQVKTAQGNQPQHF | TGTGCCAGCAGCCAGGTGAAGACAGCCCAGGGCAATCAGCCCCAGCATTTT | TRBJ1-5 | 17 | TRBV4-2 | - | -
CASSYSGSSEKLFF | TGTGCCAGCAGTTACAGTGGAAGTAGTGAAAAACTGTTTTTT | TRBJ1-4 | 14 | TRBV28 | - | -
CASSVARDTQYF | TGTGCCAGCAGCGTAGCCAGAGATACGCAGTATTTT | TRBJ2-3 | 12 | TRBV9 | - | -
CASSQTVQETQYF | TGTGCCAGCAGCCAGACTGTACAAGAGACCCAGTACTTC | TRBJ2-5 | 13 | TRBV7-2 | - | -
CASTEGPGTEAFF | TGTGCCAGCACGGAGGGGCCGGGCACTGAAGCTTTCTTT | TRBJ1-1 | 13 | TRBV2 | - | -
CASSLDEGYGYTF | TGTGCCAGCAGCTTGGATGAGGGTTATGGCTACACCTTC | TRBJ1-2 | 13 | TRBV5-4 | few | -